Following are 14 T cell receptor beta chains from one sample sequenced in a study of T cell responses to AZD1222 COVID-19 vaccine. Assay used: immunoSEQ multiplex PCR; TCRdb lists only in-frame clones, some missing. The sample has roughly 120,000 clones, 87% seen once. The sequences come from peripheral blood, collected 28 days after the second AZD1222 dose. The receptors come from an adult who received the AZD1222 COVID-19 vaccine.

V usage is TRBV7-2 and J usage is TRBJ2-2; D may be TRBD1 (5 bases). CDR1 SGHTA and CDR2 FQGNSA come from the germline V gene. Trimming took 5 bases from V and 5 from J, leaving 12 bases between them. This CDR3 contains 14 residues. This CDR3 reads CASSPLGRTGELFF. CDR3 sequence (DNA): TGTGCCAGCAGCCCCTTGGGGCGAACCGGGGAGCTGTTTTTT. The whole variable domain, remainder taken from reference TRBV7-2 and TRBJ2-2, is GAGVSQSPSNKVTEKGKDVELRCDPISGHTALYWYRQSLGQGLEFLIYFQGNSAPDKSGLPSDRFSAERTGGSVSTLTIQRTQQEDSAVYLCASSPLGRTGELFFGEGSRLTVL.

The V call is TRBV3-1 (or the pseudogene TRBV3-2), the J call TRBJ2-3; 14 nucleotides match TRBD2. Germline V gene lookup returns CDR1 LGHDT and CDR2 YNNKEL (reference sequence). Trimming removed 2 bases from V and 4 bases from J; junction bases left unmatched: 5. This CDR3 region has 17 residues. The CDR3 sequence is CASSQLTSGGEADTQYF. For the CDR3, the DNA is TGTGCCAGCAGCCAACTGACTAGCGGGGGGGAGGCAGATACGCAGTATTTT.

The rearrangement uses TRBV7-9 and TRBJ1-1; D gene unclear. Trimming pared 6 bases from V and 2 bases from J, leaving 4 bases between. Germline V gene data show CDR1 as SEHNR and CDR2 as FQNEAQ (reference sequence). The length of the CDR3 is 11 residues. CDR3 sequence reads: CASRLNTEAFF. CDR3 nucleotides: TGTGCCAGCAGACTTAACACTGAAGCTTTCTTT.

The chain uses TRBV19 and TRBJ2-2; TRBD1 matches at 10 bases. V dropped 6 bases and J dropped 5; count of bases not matched to a gene: 6. Germline V CDR1 and CDR2: LNHDA, SQIVND (reference sequence). The CDR3 is 15 amino acids. The CDR3 loop is CASRPGTGATGELFF. The CDR3 nucleotides read TGTGCCAGTAGGCCTGGGACAGGGGCGACCGGGGAGCTGTTTTTT.

This sequence joins TRBV6-5 and TRBJ1-3; weak D call: TRBD1 (5 bases). The length of the CDR3 is 15 residues. With 2 bases removed from V and 6 bases from J, the gap between germline ends came to 14 bases. Germline CDR1 and CDR2: MNHEY and SVGAGI. This chain's CDR3 is CASSYGADTINTIYF. Written as DNA, the CDR3 is TGTGCCAGCAGTTACGGGGCGGATACAATAAACACCATATATTTT.

The chain carries TRBV6-5 and TRBJ1-1; 8 nucleotides line up with TRBD1. The CDR3 spans 14 residues. V lost 6 bases and J lost 5; bases outside the gene matches: 8. Germline CDR1 is MNHEY and CDR2 is SVGAGI. CDR3 sequence (DNA): TGTGCCAGCAGGGCGGACAGGGTGGGGACTGAAGCTTTCTTT. It encodes CASRADRVGTEAFF.

The CDR3 sequence is CATSPRAGGQEKLFF. CDR3 sequence (DNA): TGTGCCACCAGCCCACGGGCAGGCGGTCAAGAAAAACTGTTTTTT. The chain has TRBV15 and TRBJ1-4; D unclear. The CDR3 extends over 15 amino acids. The V gene lost 5 bases and the J gene lost 8 bases, with 18 bases spanning the gap. Germline values: CDR1 LNHNV, CDR2 YYDKDF (reference sequence).

The chain recombines TRBV5-1 with TRBJ2-3; D might be TRBD1 (6 bases). In germline, CDR1 is SGHRS, CDR2 YFSETQ. V was shortened by 0 bases and J by 8 bases, with 19 bases between the two germline ends. This CDR3 contains 16 residues. The CDR3 loop reads CASSLAGGRGSPTQYF. The CDR3 nucleotides are TGCGCCAGCAGCTTGGCCGGTGGCAGGGGCTCCCCTACGCAGTATTTT.

This sequence joins TRBV7-2 and TRBJ2-2, with a possible D match to TRBD1 (6 bases). This CDR3 is 15 amino acids long. Germline V lookup: CDR1 SGHTA, CDR2 FQGNSA. V shed 1 base and J shed 1 base, with 7 bases lying between them. This CDR3 reads CASSLGRGNTGELFF. For the CDR3, the DNA is TGTGCCAGCAGCTTAGGCAGGGGGAACACCGGGGAGCTGTTTTTT. Full variable domain (outside the CDR3, taken from reference TRBV7-2 and TRBJ2-2): GAGVSQSPSNKVTEKGKDVELRCDPISGHTALYWYRQSLGQGLEFLIYFQGNSAPDKSGLPSDRFSAERTGGSVSTLTIQRTQQEDSAVYLCASSLGRGNTGELFFGEGSRLTVL.

The V gene is TRBV9, the J gene TRBJ1-6; TRBD1 might be the D (5 bases). V was shortened by 0 bases and J by 9 bases, with 22 bases between the two germline ends. The CDR3 runs to 18 residues. CDR1 is SGDLS, CDR2 YYNGEE, per germline. The CDR3 loop is CASSVVGCAGLRGSPLHF. The CDR3 region has the DNA TGTGCCAGCAGCGTAGTGGGTTGTGCGGGACTGCGGGGTTCACCCCTCCACTTT.

The chain carries TRBV11-2 and TRBJ2-5, with D perhaps matching TRBD1 or TRBD2 (5 bases each). Germline V CDR1 and CDR2: SGHAT, FQNNGV. V lost 5 bases to trimming and J lost 4 bases, with 14 bases between them. The CDR3 loop spans 14 amino acids. CDR3 region: CASSGPGQLETQYF. The CDR3 DNA follows: TGTGCCAGCAGCGGCCCGGGGCAGTTAGAGACCCAGTACTTC.

The chain links TRBV5-1 to TRBJ2-5; the D gene is possibly TRBD1 (6 bases). Germline CDR1 reads SGHRS; CDR2 reads YFSETQ. The CDR3 loop spans 15 amino acids. Deletions cut 2 bases from V and 2 bases from J, with 13 bases between. CDR3 residues: CASSFSGAMQETQYF. DNA of the CDR3: TGCGCCAGCAGCTTTTCAGGGGCGATGCAAGAGACCCAGTACTTC.

The V call is TRBV28, the J call TRBJ1-6; 7 bases are a match to TRBD1. V dropped 6 bases and J dropped 7; count of bases not matched to a gene: 18. Looked up from germline, CDR1 is MDHEN and CDR2 is SYDVKM. The CDR3 totals 18 residues. DNA for the CDR3: TGTGCCAGCAGACCCTCCACGGAGGGGGCTCGCGCAAATTCACCCCTCCACTTT. Its translation is CASRPSTEGARANSPLHF.

V usage is TRBV5-4 and J usage is TRBJ1-2; the match to TRBD1 covers 7 bases. The CDR3 loop spans 17 amino acids. The germline V gene has CDR1 SGHNT and CDR2 YYREEE (reference sequence). The V segment lost 5 bases and the J segment 5 bases; nucleotides outside the gene matches: 18. CDR3 in DNA: TGTGCCAGCAGTACAGCAGGGGGGCGAGGGGTAGGGTATGGCTACACCTTC. As protein: CASSTAGGRGVGYGYTF.